A selection of T cell receptor beta chains follows, all from one sample in a study of CXCR3-negative and CXCR3-positive naive CD8 T cells. Each CDR3 protein gets one entry in TCRdb, which reprocessed the 5' RACE reads and gives no DNA. This repertoire includes roughly 80,000 distinct CDR3 sequences. The source material was naive CXCR3+ CD8+ T cells from blood. All receptors derive from a human donor in good health. Some clones in this sample may be carry-over from other donors' samples. Each CDR3 is given with its conserved first and last residue.

>TRBV28|TRBJ2-7
CASRLDRDYEQYF
>TRBV12-3/TRBV12-4|TRBJ1-4
CASSLKTRDRVYEKLFF
>TRBV28|TRBJ1-4
CASSLLGSDEKLFF
>TRBV15|TRBJ2-1
CATKARTSGLNEQFF
>TRBV5-4|TRBJ2-1
CASSLGITEQFF
>TRBV28|TRBJ1-1
CASSTLRQATEAFF
>TRBV28|TRBJ2-1
CASSFDGIGEQFF
>TRBV5-1|TRBJ2-7
CASSLGIYSYEQYF
>TRBV2|TRBJ2-7
CASSEQTGSDEQYF
>TRBV29-1|TRBJ2-2
CSVESGDNTGELFF
>TRBV5-4|TRBJ1-2
CASSQDRGDGYTF
>TRBV7-9|TRBJ2-7
CASSLEDAYEQYF
>TRBV6-5|TRBJ2-7
CASSYSSRAPYEQYF
>TRBV6-5|TRBJ2-1
CASSYGRGSSYNEQFF
>TRBV5-1|TRBJ2-7
CASSWTGTTPYEQYF
>TRBV6-5|TRBJ1-2
CASSYSDYTRDRGEFGYTF
>TRBV29-1|TRBJ2-7
CSVDRTDSYEQYF
>TRBV29-1|TRBJ2-2
CSVVAAVNTGELFF
>TRBV10-3|TRBJ2-1
CAIVDFPHNEQFF
>TRBV4-3|TRBJ1-1
CASSQAPPDRLGAEAFF
>TRBV4-1|TRBJ2-7
CASSQGASGEQYF
>TRBV29-1|TRBJ2-3
CSAASENTDTQYF
>TRBV15|TRBJ1-1
CATSNDRGGTEAFF
>TRBV28|TRBJ2-7
CASSPLGDEPYEQYF
>TRBV19|TRBJ2-7
CASSIWGDEQYF
>TRBV28|TRBJ2-1
CASSFDSSYNEQFF
>TRBV4-3|TRBJ2-3
CASSQDRTGADTQYF
>TRBV4-1|TRBJ2-7
CASSQGRGDEQYF
>TRBV2|TRBJ1-2
CASRTGEDYGYTF
>TRBV29-1|TRBJ1-1
CSVGVNTEAFF
>TRBV5-1|TRBJ2-5
CASSPLDRKGETQYF
>TRBV7-8|TRBJ2-5
CASSFGGRAGETQYF
>TRBV5-1|TRBJ2-2
CASTGTGYTGELFF
>TRBV12-5|TRBJ2-2
CASGLLLRGTGELFF
>TRBV4-3|TRBJ2-7
CASSQERGRIYEQYF
>TRBV28|TRBJ2-4
CASSSRRGSEGIQYF
>TRBV28|TRBJ2-1
CASSLNPSTEQFF
>TRBV12-3/TRBV12-4|TRBJ2-7
CASSLGQLPIHEQYF
>TRBV28|TRBJ2-1
CATSALYGTDWRDEQFF
>TRBV7-3|TRBJ2-1
CASSSKVTRDLDNEQFF